A single sample gave rise to the 22 T cell receptor beta chains below, sequenced in a study of cytotoxic CD8 clonotypes in ibrutinib-treated CLL. Assay: immunoSEQ multiplex PCR; the TCRdb copy retains only in-frame clones and omits some. The sample contains about 300,000 clones, roughly 67% of which appear only once. The sample consisted of PBMCs, taken after 36 months of ibrutinib treatment. These receptors originate from a human donor with chronic lymphocytic leukemia.

This clone has only a few counts. The same CDR3 is also encoded by other DNA sequences in this sample. The genes are TRBV7-2 and TRBJ2-5; the D gene is possibly TRBD1 (6 bases). V was clipped by 3 bases and J by 5 bases, with 7 bases between them. Germline lookup yields CDR1 SGHTA and CDR2 FQGNSA. The CDR3 length is 12 residues. CDR3 DNA sequence: TGTGCCAGCAGCTTGAGGGGGGAGACCCAGTACTTC. This translates into CASSLRGETQYF.

The V gene is TRBV27, the J gene TRBJ2-5; TRBD2 aligns across 7 bases. Trimming at V came to 3 bases and at J to 5 bases, leaving 9 bases not matched to a gene. The CDR3 has 15 amino acids. Germline loops: CDR1 MNHEY, CDR2 SMNVEV (reference sequence). This CDR3 is CASSFAGVTGETQYF. The CDR3 region has the DNA TGTGCCAGCAGTTTCGCGGGAGTAACCGGCGAGACCCAGTACTTC.

This chain connects TRBV12-5 to TRBJ2-5, with D possibly being TRBD2 (5 bases). The CDR3 consists of 16 residues. Trimming stripped 5 bases from V and 4 bases from J, with 20 bases between. The germline V gene has CDR1 LGHNT and CDR2 FRNRAP. CDR3: CASGLVAEDPRETQYF. The CDR3 DNA is TGTGCTAGTGGTCTTGTTGCGGAGGACCCGCGAGAGACCCAGTACTTC.

This chain uses TRBV9 with TRBJ2-7; TRBD2 matches at 7 bases. J lost 1 base, V lost 0 bases, and 4 bases had no gene match. The CDR3 contains 15 residues. Germline CDR1 is SGDLS and CDR2 is YYNGEE. CDR3 residues: CASSVDLAASYEQYF. In DNA, the CDR3 is TGTGCCAGCAGCGTAGACCTAGCGGCTTCCTACGAGCAGTACTTC.

The chain joins TRBV5-6 to TRBJ2-3; D is uncertain. The CDR3 has 15 amino acids. Germline-derived CDR1 and CDR2 are SGHDT and YYEEEE. The ends were cut back, 5 bases at V and 2 bases at J, with 15 bases in the middle. CDR3 in amino acids: CASRQVTGHTDTQYF. The CDR3 DNA sequence: TGTGCCAGCAGACAAGTAACGGGCCACACAGATACGCAGTATTTT.

This chain uses TRBV9 with TRBJ1-1; D is ambiguous. CDR1 is SGDLS, CDR2 YYNGEE, per germline. The length of the CDR3 is 12 residues. Between the trimmed V and J ends, which lost 4 bases and 2 bases, there was a span of 6 bases. This CDR3 is CASSKGNTEAFF. CDR3 bases: TGTGCCAGCAGCAAAGGCAACACTGAAGCTTTCTTT.

Here the CDR3 reads CASSPLGLAGWYF. CDR3 DNA: TGTGCCAGCAGTCCGCTGGGACTAGCAGGGTGGTATTTT. This sequence joins TRBV27 and TRBJ2-3; 9 bases are a match to TRBD2. V gave up 5 bases and J gave up 14 bases; unmatched junction bases: 11. From germline, CDR1 is MNHEY and CDR2 SMNVEV (reference sequence). The CDR3 contains 13 residues.

The genes are TRBV7-9 and TRBJ2-7, with a tentative D call TRBD2 (6 bases). Germline V CDR1 and CDR2: SEHNR, FQNEAQ (reference sequence). V lost 3 bases and J lost 4, with 16 bases in between. The CDR3 loop spans 15 amino acids. In DNA, the CDR3 is TGTGCCAGCAGCTTTTTAAGCGGGCCTGATTACGAGCAGTACTTC. Its protein product is CASSFLSGPDYEQYF.

This clone was seen a single time. V and J are TRBV6-1 and TRBJ2-7; no clear D. The V gene lost 0 bases and the J gene lost 0 bases, with 15 bases spanning the gap. This CDR3 is 17 amino acids long. Germline assignment: CDR1 MNHNS and CDR2 SASEGT. CDR3 coding DNA: TGTGCCAGCAGTGAAGCTTGGCGCTTCCCCCACTCCTACGAGCAGTACTTC. As protein: CASSEAWRFPHSYEQYF.

The rearrangement joins TRBV6-6 to TRBJ2-3; TRBD2 matches at 7 bases. CDR1 MNHNY and CDR2 SVGAGI come from the germline V gene (reference sequence). V lost 5 bases and J lost 8; bases outside the gene matches: 13. The CDR3 length is 15 residues. CDR3 bases: TGTGCCAGCAGTCTTAGCGGGTGGGAGGCAGGTACGCAGTATTTT. Residues: CASSLSGWEAGTQYF.

In its sample, this clone was seen a few times. The chain carries TRBV5-8 and TRBJ2-5; possible D gene TRBD1, 6 bases. CDR3 size: 14 residues. V gave up 2 bases and J gave up 0 bases, with 8 bases separating them. Per the germline V gene, CDR1 is SGHTS and CDR2 is YDEGEE. The CDR3 protein is CASSFRQDQETQYF. In DNA form, the CDR3 reads TGTGCCAGCAGCTTCCGACAGGACCAAGAGACCCAGTACTTC.

V is TRBV7-3 and J is TRBJ2-7, with D possibly being TRBD1 (7 bases). This CDR3 has 15 residues. V lost 1 base and J lost 2, with 12 bases in between. CDR1 and CDR2 from the germline V gene are SGHTA and FQGTGA. CDR3 in amino acids: CASSLKAGQTYEQYF. The CDR3 bases are TGTGCCAGCAGCTTAAAGGCGGGACAGACCTACGAGCAGTACTTC. Supplemented by reference TRBV7-3 and TRBJ2-7, the full variable domain reads GAGVSQTPSNKVTEKGKYVELRCDPISGHTALYWYRQSLGQGPEFLIYFQGTGAADDSGLPNDRFFAVRPEGSVSTLKIQRTERGDSAVYLCASSLKAGQTYEQYFGPGTRLTVT.

This sequence joins TRBV29-1 and TRBJ2-7; TRBD1 agrees at 7 bases. The CDR3 has 13 amino acids. Germline V gene data show CDR1 as SQVTM and CDR2 as ANQGSEA. Unmatched junction bases numbered 6, after V lost 4 bases and J lost 3 bases. The CDR3 DNA reads as TGCAGCGTTGTTAGGGACAGCCTCTACGAGCAGTACTTC. It codes for CSVVRDSLYEQYF.

A word on this clone: A read error may produce the germline difference seen at one junction end. DNA of the CDR3: TGTGCCAGCAGCGTAGCGGGTTGGCGGTCCTACGAGCAGTACTTC. This codes for CASSVAGWRSYEQYF. The chain employs TRBV7-2 and TRBJ2-7; 7 bases line up with TRBD2. This CDR3 spans 15 amino acids. Germline CDR1 SGHTA, CDR2 FQGNSA.

In its sample, this clone was seen a few times. The chain joins TRBV5-1 to TRBJ2-5; no clear D. Trimming took off 5 bases at V and 0 bases at J, with 11 bases between the two ends. Looked up from germline, CDR1 is SGHRS and CDR2 is YFSETQ. This CDR3 contains 14 residues. CDR3 coding DNA: TGCGCCAGCAGAATCGGACGGGACCAAGAGACCCAGTACTTC. It translates to CASRIGRDQETQYF.

The rearrangement links TRBV15 to TRBJ1-2; TRBD1 is a possible D gene (6 bases). V lost 6 bases and J lost 3, with 20 bases in between. The CDR3 consists of 16 residues. Per germline, CDR1 LNHNV and CDR2 YYDKDF (reference sequence). The CDR3 loop is CATSQGVVQGDYGYTF. The CDR3 DNA follows: TGTGCCACCAGTCAGGGAGTTGTACAGGGAGACTATGGCTACACCTTC.

This rearrangement joins TRBV5-1 to TRBJ2-3, with 7 bases lining up with TRBD2. V lost 1 base and J lost 4; bases outside the gene matches: 9. The CDR3 sequence is 16 residues long. CDR1 SGHRS and CDR2 YFSETQ come from the germline V gene. For the CDR3, the DNA is TGCGCCAGCAGCTTGTCAGCGGGATGGGTGGCAGATACGCAGTATTTT. It yields the protein CASSLSAGWVADTQYF.

V gene TRBV5-6 combines with J gene TRBJ1-2; D is unclear. The CDR3 contains 13 residues. CDR1 and CDR2 from the germline V gene are SGHDT and YYEEEE. V was clipped by 4 bases and J by 5 bases, with 12 bases between them. For the CDR3, the DNA is TGTGCCAGCAGCAGAGGGATCGATTATGGCTACACCTTC. This translates into CASSRGIDYGYTF.

The genes are TRBV28 and TRBJ2-1; D is unclear. Germline V lookup: CDR1 MDHEN, CDR2 SYDVKM. The CDR3 covers 17 residues. V lost 7 bases and J lost 5, with 24 bases in between. CDR3 sequence reads: CASTSGPPPWINNEQFF. The CDR3 nucleotides are TGTGCCAGCACCTCGGGCCCGCCCCCGTGGATAAACAATGAGCAGTTCTTC.

The CDR3 DNA reads TGTGCCAGCACCTACCGGGACCAACGGCAAGAGACCCAGTACTTC. It codes for CASTYRDQRQETQYF. V usage is TRBV9 and J usage is TRBJ2-5; either TRBD1 or TRBD2 may supply D (5 bases each). The germline V gene encodes CDR1 SGDLS and CDR2 YYNGEE. V lost 6 bases to trimming and J lost 2 bases, with 17 bases between them. This CDR3 comprises 15 residues.

The chain couples TRBV4-3 to TRBJ1-5; D call uncertain. Germline CDR1 reads LGHNA; CDR2 reads YSLEER. V was pared by 0 bases and J by 6 bases, with 15 bases between. The CDR3 contains 16 residues. CDR3 region: CASSQDVGVRGQPQHF. The CDR3 bases are TGCGCCAGCAGCCAAGATGTCGGGGTTAGAGGTCAGCCCCAGCATTTT.

The rearrangement uses TRBV18 and TRBJ1-1; 9 bases match TRBD1. This CDR3 comprises 15 residues. The germline CDR1 and CDR2 sequences are KGHSH and LQKENI. The junction had 8 bases not matched to a gene; V was cut back by 5 bases and J by 4 bases. This chain's CDR3 is CASSSTGQGATEAFF. The CDR3 DNA reads TGTGCCAGCTCAAGTACGGGACAGGGTGCCACTGAAGCTTTCTTT.